The text below deals with one T cell receptor (beta chain). This CDR3 has 15 residues. V lost 4 bases to trimming and J lost 6 bases; unmatched junction nucleotides: 9. CDR1 SGHRS and CDR2 YFSETQ come from the germline V gene. Measured with immunoSEQ multiplex PCR; TCRdb has only the in-frame clones, and not every one. The sample lists 200,000 or so clones, approximately 82% occurring once. The sample originates from a study of blood T cell repertoires in COVID-19. Study-level information: From the United States, Italy and Spain came samples of acute and convalescent COVID-19. PBMCs, B-cell-depleted T cells, or T cells provided the cDNA or gDNA that made up the material.

This TCR was sampled from a human donor with acute or convalescent COVID-19. The donor label of this sample is uncertain. V usage is TRBV5-1 and J usage is TRBJ2-3; 9 positions match TRBD1. Material: peripheral blood. The CDR3 reads CASSVQGAEADTQYF. The CDR3 coding sequence is TGCGCCAGCAGCGTACAGGGGGCAGAAGCCGATACGCAGTATTTT.